Detailed here is one T cell receptor beta chain. Its antigen is unidentified. Repertoires were generated with immunoSEQ multiplex PCR, while TCRdb's copy carries only in-frame clones and drops some. Seen here are 14,000 or so clones, roughly 82% observed once, and the top ten hold approximately 25%. Germline assignment: CDR1 SGHDT and CDR2 YYEEEE. V gave up 4 bases and J gave up 5 bases; unmatched junction bases: 7. The CDR3 length is 14 residues. These data are taken from a study of T cells in tumors after PD-1 blockade. The overall study: During anti-PD-1 treatment, some patients continued daily vismodegib 150 mg. Blood samples averaged around 100,000 templates (range about 21,000-257,772) and fewer than 40,000 unique clonotypes.

Whole-study results and caveats: Peripheral recruitment is suggested, as some novel exhausted tumor clones were in pre-treatment blood.

The sample in question was PBMCs, obtained after anti-PD-1 treatment. The chain carries TRBV5-6 and TRBJ2-3; TRBD1 matches 7 bases. The source of this sequence is a human donor with basal cell carcinoma. Here the CDR3 reads CASSGYRGQDTQYF. The CDR3 coding sequence is TGTGCCAGCAGCGGCTACAGGGGTCAAGATACGCAGTATTTT.